The clone carrying this TCR beta chain came up a few times. This sample was taken from a study of control samples from healthy donors and cancer patients. Clones were sequenced by immunoSEQ multiplex PCR, and TCRdb holds only the in-frame ones, with some missing. The sample shows around 95,000 clones, over 80% of them seen only once. The germline CDR1 and CDR2 sequences are SGHRS and YFSETQ. The CDR3 spans 11 residues. Trimming took off 0 bases at V and 10 bases at J, with 2 bases between the two ends. This chain connects TRBV5-1 to TRBJ1-6; D not certain. The TCR comes from a man aged 25-45 years in good health. Source material: blood. CDR3 in DNA: TGCGCCAGCAGCTTGGACTCACCCCTCCACTTT. Residues: CASSLDSPLHF.